Below, one T cell receptor (beta chain) is given with its context. Antigen specificity is unknown. These data are taken from a study of beta chain features in type 1 diabetes. Study background: Sorted cells, approximately 110,000,000 in number, were examined across all samples. Overall study findings and caveats: Diminished insertions and augmented deletions at VDJ junctions characterized type 1 diabetes patients.

Approximately 0.11 L of blood, on average, came from one heparinised draw per donor. Cell sorting via CD45RO/CCR7/CD25/CD127/CD95/CD27 was performed to obtain CD4+ naive, central memory, regulatory and stem cell-like memory cells. Germline V gene lookup returns CDR1 SGDLS and CDR2 YYNGEE. The CDR3 consists of 16 residues. V lost 0 bases and J 5 bases, leaving 17 bases between the germline ends. Every bit of the isolated RNA underwent reverse transcription, so sequencing read expressed TCRB transcripts. Clones were read by immunoSEQ multiplex PCR, and TCRdb kept only the in-frame ones, dropping some. Among around 430,000 clones listed, 25% to 35% were seen once.

Sample: naive CD4+ T cells from blood. The rearrangement links TRBV9 to TRBJ2-5; a weak D match, TRBD2 (6 bases). This clonotype was sampled from a man in his late teens or twenties in good health. CDR3: CASSVASGSGWETQYF. The CDR3 DNA reads TGTGCCAGCAGCGTAGCTTCCGGGAGTGGGTGGGAGACCCAGTACTTC.